The 21 T cell receptor beta chains below come from one sample, sequenced in a study of T cell repertoires in cytomegalovirus infection. In TCRdb, the reads were re-called with MiXCR into one record per CDR3 protein. The sample lists approximately 150,000 distinct CDR3 sequences; 15% to 20% were seen once. The specimen was CD8+ T cells from PBMCs. These receptors were taken from a human donor in good health (CMV status not recorded). Some clones in this sample may be carry-over from other donors' samples.

V gene TRBV11-2 combines with J gene TRBJ1-1; TRBD1 matches at 9 bases. This CDR3 is 15 amino acids long. Germline CDR1 reads SGHAT; CDR2 reads FQNNGV. After removal of 1 base from V and 6 bases from J, the junction contained 6 bases not matched to a gene. In nucleotides, the CDR3 is TGTGCCAGCAGCTTAGCCCACAGGGGGCCCGCTGAAGCTTTCTTT. Its translation: CASSLAHRGPAEAFF.

The chain has TRBV24-1 and TRBJ2-1; a weak D match, TRBD2 (6 bases). Germline CDR1 KGHDR, CDR2 SFDVKD. V was cut by 4 bases and J by 3 bases, with 18 bases left in between. This CDR3 is built from 17 residues. Here the CDR3 DNA reads TGTGCCACCAGTGACCCTAACCGGGACTCAAACTACAATGAGCAGTTCTTC. This gives the protein CATSDPNRDSNYNEQFF.

This clonotype was counted many times. This chain connects TRBV7-8 to TRBJ2-1; 9 bases line up with TRBD2. The ends lost 5 bases at V and 8 bases at J; junction bases unmatched: 10. The CDR3 totals 15 residues. Germline-derived CDR1 and CDR2 are SGHVS and FQNEAQ. The DNA for the CDR3 is TGTGCCAGCAGCCCCGGGGTAGCGGGAGCCCATGAGCAGTTCTTC. Encoded protein: CASSPGVAGAHEQFF.

The chain couples TRBV7-2 to TRBJ2-1; the D is unclear. Germline V gene lookup returns CDR1 SGHTA and CDR2 FQGNSA. The CDR3 covers 12 residues. V was clipped by 5 bases and J by 4 bases, with 6 bases between them. The CDR3 region has the DNA TGTGCCAGCAGCCCCGCATACAATGAGCAGTTCTTC. Its translation: CASSPAYNEQFF. Full variable domain (rest looked up from reference TRBV7-2 and TRBJ2-1): GAGVSQSPSNKVTEKGKDVELRCDPISGHTALYWYRQSLGQGLEFLIYFQGNSAPDKSGLPSDRFSAERTGGSVSTLTIQRTQQEDSAVYLCASSPAYNEQFFGPGTRLTVL.

This clonotype turned up a few times. The V gene is TRBV6-2 or TRBV6-3, the J gene TRBJ2-3; 9 bases agree with TRBD2. CDR3 size: 16 residues. Per germline, CDR1 MNHEY and CDR2 SVGEGT. J lost 2 bases, V lost 3 bases, and 6 bases had no gene match. The CDR3 region has the DNA TGTGCCAGCAGTTATACCTTAGCGGGGGTCACAGATACGCAGTATTTT. This sequence encodes CASSYTLAGVTDTQYF.

This chain links TRBV7-9 with TRBJ1-2; possible D gene TRBD1, 5 bases. There are 15 residues in the CDR3. Germline CDR1 SEHNR, CDR2 FQNEAQ (reference sequence). V gave up 1 base and J gave up 8 bases, with 17 bases separating them. The CDR3 DNA reads as TGTGCCAGCAGCTTAGTATCCTTGGGGCTATTAGGCTACACCTTC. Its protein is CASSLVSLGLLGYTF.

This clonotype was seen a handful of times. The rearrangement links TRBV29-1 to TRBJ2-5, with a weak D call TRBD2 (5 bases). The V gene's germline CDR1 is SQVTM and CDR2 ANQGSEA. V shed 3 bases and J shed 5 bases, with 13 bases lying between them. The CDR3 is 13 amino acids. The CDR3 bases are TGCAGCGTTGAGGGCCTAGCCGTTGAGACCCAGTACTTC. It specifies CSVEGLAVETQYF.

The rearrangement joins TRBV7-2 to TRBJ2-2; the match to TRBD2 covers 8 bases. Per the germline V gene, CDR1 is SGHTA and CDR2 is FQGNSA. The J segment lost 4 bases and the V segment lost 5 bases, leaving 6 bases of the junction unmatched. This CDR3 contains 15 residues. The CDR3 nucleotides read TGTGCCAGCAGCCCGGGGGGGCCGAGCACCGGGGAGCTGTTTTTT. Amino acid sequence: CASSPGGPSTGELFF.

This clonotype was detected only a few times. V usage is TRBV6-2 or TRBV6-3 and J usage is TRBJ2-5; 8 bases line up with TRBD1. V was pared by 0 bases and J by 5 bases, with 17 bases of the junction left unmatched. The CDR3 contains 19 residues. CDR1 is MNHEY, CDR2 SVGEGT, per germline. CDR3 sequence: CASSYSPGQVPEVIETQYF. For the CDR3, the DNA is TGTGCCAGCAGTTACTCGCCGGGACAGGTTCCGGAGGTTATTGAGACCCAGTACTTC.

The rearrangement joins TRBV7-8 to TRBJ2-1; 7 nucleotides line up with TRBD2. J gave up 3 bases and V 2 bases, and 19 bases lay outside the gene matches. Per germline, CDR1 SGHVS and CDR2 FQNEAQ. CDR3 size: 20 residues. The CDR3 DNA reads TGTGCCAGCAGCTTATCTGTTTTGTATAGTGGGCTAGCGGTCTACAATGAGCAGTTCTTC. Translated, it gives CASSLSVLYSGLAVYNEQFF.

This clonotype has just a few counts. This chain links TRBV28 with TRBJ2-3, with D unresolved. V lost 4 bases, J lost 6 bases, and 20 bases lay in between. The CDR3 runs to 16 residues. The germline gives CDR1 MDHEN, CDR2 SYDVKM. The CDR3 sequence is CASSSSLDFPPDTQYF. The CDR3, as DNA: TGTGCCAGCAGTTCGTCCCTAGACTTTCCCCCGGATACGCAGTATTTT.

The J gene is TRBJ2-2, the V gene TRBV6-2 or TRBV6-3, with 8 bases fitting TRBD1. CDR3 length: 15 residues. Germline assignment: CDR1 MNHEY and CDR2 SVGEGT. J gave up 1 base and V 5 bases, and 3 bases lay outside the gene matches. The CDR3 loop is CASSDRGGNTGELFF. CDR3 sequence (DNA): TGTGCCAGCAGTGACAGGGGAGGGAACACCGGGGAGCTGTTTTTT.

This clonotype was observed a single time. V gene TRBV28 combines with J gene TRBJ2-7; TRBD2 matches at 8 bases. Trimming at V came to 8 bases and at J to 2 bases, leaving 8 bases not matched to a gene. Germline V gene data show CDR1 as MDHEN and CDR2 as SYDVKM. The CDR3 extends over 14 amino acids. Here the CDR3 DNA reads TGTGCCAGCGAGACCCCGGGACTAGCCTACGAGCAGTACTTC. Translation gives CASETPGLAYEQYF.

The chain couples TRBV7-9 to TRBJ2-5, with D perhaps given as TRBD1 or TRBD2 (5 bases each). With 5 bases removed from V and 2 bases from J, the gap between germline ends came to 12 bases. Germline V gene sequence: CDR1 SEHNR, CDR2 FQNEAQ (reference sequence). The length of the CDR3 is 14 residues. In DNA, the CDR3 is TGTGCCAGCAGCACGTGGGACCAACAAGAGACCCAGTACTTC. This encodes CASSTWDQQETQYF. The full variable domain, with the rest looked up from reference TRBV7-9 and TRBJ2-5, is DTGVSQNPRHKITKRGQNVTFRCDPISEHNRLYWYRQTLGQGPEFLTYFQNEAQLEKSRLLSDRFSAERPKGSFSTLEIQRTEQGDSAMYLCASSTWDQQETQYFGPGTRLLVL.

The V and J genes are TRBV2 and TRBJ2-1, with 7 nucleotides matching TRBD2. Germline CDR1 is SNHLY and CDR2 is FYNNEI. The CDR3 totals 15 residues. With V trimmed by 4 bases and J by 4 bases, 7 bases remained unmatched. DNA for the CDR3: TGTGCCAGCAGTGGTACTAGCGCCTTTTACAATGAGCAGTTCTTC. Protein sequence: CASSGTSAFYNEQFF.

This clonotype was observed a handful of times. The chain uses TRBV7-9 and TRBJ1-1; D not certain. V gave up 4 bases and J gave up 2 bases, with 14 bases separating them. Germline V gene sequence: CDR1 SEHNR, CDR2 FQNEAQ (reference sequence). This CDR3 has 15 residues. DNA of the CDR3: TGTGCCAGCAGCTACCCCCCATGGGTAAACACTGAAGCTTTCTTT. It translates to CASSYPPWVNTEAFF.

This clonotype came up a few times. The gene calls are TRBV5-4 and TRBJ2-5; 8 bases are shared with TRBD2. The CDR3 has 16 residues. V was pared by 1 base and J by 5 bases, with 10 bases of the junction left unmatched. Germline CDR1 is SGHNT and CDR2 is YYREEE (reference sequence). The CDR3 is CASSLKREKGGETQYF. In DNA form, the CDR3 reads TGTGCCAGCAGCTTGAAGCGGGAGAAGGGAGGGGAGACCCAGTACTTC.

The table lists this clonotype with a few counts. The chain joins TRBV20-1 to TRBJ1-2, with D possibly TRBD1 on 5 matching bases. The germline V gene encodes CDR1 DFQATT and CDR2 SNEGSKA (reference sequence). The CDR3 runs to 15 residues. V dropped 3 bases and J dropped 4 bases, with 18 bases sitting between them. The CDR3: CSARVSGGLPYGYTF. CDR3 bases: TGCAGTGCTAGGGTCTCGGGGGGGTTACCCTATGGCTACACCTTC.

This chain connects TRBV6-2 or TRBV6-3 to TRBJ2-1; 7 nucleotides align to TRBD2. Germline CDR1 and CDR2: MNHEY and SVGEGT. The CDR3 runs 11 residues. J was trimmed by 10 bases and V by 6 bases; bases with no gene match: 3. Written as DNA, the CDR3 is TGTGCCAGCAGACTAGCGTGGGAGCAGTTCTTC. As protein: CASRLAWEQFF.

The chain couples TRBV12-3 or TRBV12-4 to TRBJ2-5, with 9 bases fitting TRBD2. V shed 6 bases and J 6 bases; nucleotides not matched to a gene: 8. There are 14 residues in the CDR3. The CDR3 is CASSLSLAGQTQYF. For the CDR3, the DNA is TGTGCCAGCAGCCTGAGCCTAGCGGGGCAGACCCAGTACTTC.

This clonotype turned up a few times. CDR3 coding DNA: TGTGCCAGCAGCCCGACCTTAACGGGAAACAATGAGCAGTTCTTC. It is translated as CASSPTLTGNNEQFF. The chain joins TRBV7-9 to TRBJ2-1; TRBD2 is a possible D gene (5 bases). Germline CDR1 and CDR2: SEHNR and FQNEAQ (reference sequence). The CDR3 extends over 15 amino acids. Trimming left V 5 bases short and J 5 bases short, with 16 bases between.